What follows are 13 T cell receptor beta chains derived from one specimen sequenced in a study of cytomegalovirus exposure and HLA in healthy donors. The PCR had 60 Vbeta and 13 Jbeta primers. Profiling relied on immunoSEQ multiplex PCR, and the TCRdb table lists in-frame clones only, not all of them. The sample records over 150,000 clones, approximately 80% being singletons. The sample taken for sequencing was PBMCs. The receptors derive from a woman aged 40 to 50 in good health and CMV-seropositive.

The rearrangement uses TRBV11-2 and TRBJ2-3, with D perhaps matching TRBD2 (6 bases). This CDR3 is 14 amino acids long. Germline CDR1 SGHAT, CDR2 FQNNGV. With 1 base removed from V and 8 bases from J, the gap between germline ends came to 13 bases. CDR3 nucleotides: TGTGCCAGCAGCTTAGTTACCGGGACTGGTACGCAGTATTTT. This codes for CASSLVTGTGTQYF. Using reference TRBV11-2 and TRBJ2-3 for the parts outside the CDR3, the full variable domain is EAGVAQSPRYKIIEKRQSVAFWCNPISGHATLYWYQQILGQGPKLLIQFQNNGVVDDSQLPKDRFSAERLKGVDSTLKIQPAKLEDSAVYLCASSLVTGTGTQYFGPGTRLTVL.

This sequence joins TRBV5-1 and TRBJ1-1; tentative D call: TRBD1 (6 bases). Germline lookup yields CDR1 SGHRS and CDR2 YFSETQ. The CDR3 is 15 residues long. V was cut by 1 base and J by 0 bases, with 10 bases left in between. CDR3 sequence (DNA): TGCGCCAGCAGCTTGAGCTACAGGGTGAACACTGAAGCTTTCTTT. This encodes CASSLSYRVNTEAFF. The complete variable domain, with remaining parts taken from reference TRBV5-1 and TRBJ1-1, reads KAGVTQTPRYLIKTRGQQVTLSCSPISGHRSVSWYQQTPGQGLQFLFEYFSETQRNKGNFPGRFSGRQFSNSRSEMNVSTLELGDSALYLCASSLSYRVNTEAFFGQGTRLTVV.

The rearrangement joins TRBV7-9 to TRBJ2-1; 11 bases line up with TRBD2. Germline V lookup: CDR1 SEHNR, CDR2 FQNEAQ (reference sequence). V was pared by 5 bases and J by 1 base, with 7 bases of the junction left unmatched. The CDR3 length is 17 residues. The CDR3 bases are TGTGCCAGCAGCCCAACTAGCGGGAGTATATCCTACAATGAGCAGTTCTTC. Amino acids: CASSPTSGSISYNEQFF. Complete variable domain (other parts from reference TRBV7-9 and TRBJ2-1): DTGVSQNPRHKITKRGQNVTFRCDPISEHNRLYWYRQTLGQGPEFLTYFQNEAQLEKSRLLSDRFSAERPKGSFSTLEIQRTEQGDSAMYLCASSPTSGSISYNEQFFGPGTRLTVL.

This clone came up a few times. V gene TRBV7-9 combines with J gene TRBJ2-1; 10 nucleotides line up with TRBD2. The V segment lost 2 bases and the J segment 4 bases; nucleotides outside the gene matches: 5. The CDR3 totals 16 residues. Per germline, CDR1 SEHNR and CDR2 FQNEAQ (reference sequence). The CDR3 loop reads CASSLTSGIGYNEQFF. For the CDR3, the DNA is TGTGCCAGCAGCTTAACTAGCGGGATAGGTTACAATGAGCAGTTCTTC. The complete variable domain, with remaining parts taken from reference TRBV7-9 and TRBJ2-1, reads DTGVSQNPRHKITKRGQNVTFRCDPISEHNRLYWYRQTLGQGPEFLTYFQNEAQLEKSRLLSDRFSAERPKGSFSTLEIQRTEQGDSAMYLCASSLTSGIGYNEQFFGPGTRLTVL.

The rearrangement uses TRBV2 and TRBJ1-5, with a tentative D call TRBD1 (6 bases). The CDR3 loop spans 13 amino acids. Germline CDR1 reads SNHLY; CDR2 reads FYNNEI. V dropped 9 bases and J dropped 5 bases, with 14 bases sitting between them. The CDR3 loop reads CASVREGDQPQHF. The DNA for the CDR3 is TGTGCCAGTGTCAGGGAGGGGGATCAGCCCCAGCATTTT.

The J gene is TRBJ2-7, the V gene TRBV11-3; D is perhaps TRBD1 (6 bases). The CDR3 has 15 residues. CDR1 is SGHNT and CDR2 is YENEEA in the germline V gene. V lost 4 bases and J lost 5, with 18 bases in between. For the CDR3, the DNA is TGTGCCAGCAGCTCCAACAGGGTCTCCCAGGACGAGCAGTACTTC. Residues: CASSSNRVSQDEQYF.

The chain uses TRBV5-1 and TRBJ2-7; D is perhaps TRBD1 (6 bases). There are 14 residues in the CDR3. Germline values: CDR1 SGHRS, CDR2 YFSETQ. V lost 1 base and J lost 5, with 13 bases in between. The CDR3 is CASSLSGTNNEQYF. CDR3 DNA sequence: TGCGCCAGCAGCTTGTCCGGGACAAATAACGAGCAGTACTTC.

The chain links TRBV6-1 to TRBJ2-2; perhaps TRBD2 as D (6 bases). CDR3 length: 16 amino acids. Per germline, CDR1 MNHNS and CDR2 SASEGT. Trimming took 4 bases from V and 9 from J, leaving 21 bases between them. The CDR3 spells CASSGTAPGGTRELFF. The CDR3 DNA is TGTGCCAGCAGTGGGACCGCCCCCGGCGGGACTCGGGAGCTGTTTTTT.

The chain employs TRBV11-1 and TRBJ2-4, with TRBD1 matching 9 bases. The CDR3 sequence is 14 residues long. Germline trimming cut 4 bases from V and 6 bases from J; bases unmatched to any gene: 4. CDR1 is SGHAT, CDR2 FQDESV, per germline (reference sequence). CDR3 amino acids: CASSWGQGGNIQYF. CDR3 in DNA: TGTGCCAGCAGCTGGGGACAGGGTGGAAACATTCAGTACTTC.

The chain couples TRBV14 to TRBJ1-1; 7 bases are a match to TRBD1. CDR1 is SGHDN, CDR2 FVKESK, per germline. J gave up 5 bases and V 2 bases, and 5 bases lay outside the gene matches. The CDR3 length is 14 residues. Here the CDR3 DNA reads TGTGCCAGCAGCCAACGACAGGGATATACTGAAGCTTTCTTT. It specifies CASSQRQGYTEAFF.

The V call is TRBV5-6, the J call TRBJ2-7; TRBD1 matches 12 bases. The germline V gene has CDR1 SGHDT and CDR2 YYEEEE. The V gene end was trimmed by 4 bases and the J gene end by 5 bases; junction bases not matched to a gene: 7. The length of the CDR3 is 15 residues. The CDR3 reads CASSPGGTGGHEQYF. CDR3 sequence (DNA): TGTGCCAGCAGCCCCGGCGGGACAGGGGGCCACGAGCAGTACTTC. Combining the CDR3 with reference TRBV5-6 and TRBJ2-7 gives the whole variable domain DAGVTQSPTHLIKTRGQQVTLRCSPKSGHDTVSWYQQALGQGPQFIFQYYEEEERQRGNFPDRFSGHQFPNYSSELNVNALLLGDSALYLCASSPGGTGGHEQYFGPGTRLTVT.

J is TRBJ1-2 and V is TRBV7-9; D is unclear. There are 14 residues in the CDR3. Trimming shortened V by 6 bases and J by 8 bases, and 19 bases separated the two germline ends. Germline V lookup: CDR1 SEHNR, CDR2 FQNEAQ (reference sequence). As DNA, the CDR3 is TGTGCCAGCAGGGCCCGGGAGGCAGCAAAAGGCTACACCTTC. Protein product: CASRAREAAKGYTF.

The genes are TRBV9 and TRBJ2-1, with 10 nucleotides matching TRBD2. V lost 0 bases and J lost 6; bases outside the gene matches: 6. The CDR3 loop spans 16 amino acids. The germline gives CDR1 SGDLS, CDR2 YYNGEE. The CDR3 is CASSVEDSGRTNEQFF. The CDR3 DNA sequence: TGTGCCAGCAGCGTAGAAGATAGCGGGAGGACCAATGAGCAGTTCTTC.